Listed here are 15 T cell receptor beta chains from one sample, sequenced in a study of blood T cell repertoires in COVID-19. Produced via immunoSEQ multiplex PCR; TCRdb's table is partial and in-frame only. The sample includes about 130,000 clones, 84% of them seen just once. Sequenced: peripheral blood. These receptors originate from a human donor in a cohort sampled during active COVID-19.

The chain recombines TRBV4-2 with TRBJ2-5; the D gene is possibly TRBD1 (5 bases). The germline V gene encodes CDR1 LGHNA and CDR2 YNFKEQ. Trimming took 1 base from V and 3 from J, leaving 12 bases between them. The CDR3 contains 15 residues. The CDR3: CASSQVWTPKETQYF. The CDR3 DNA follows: TGTGCCAGCAGCCAAGTATGGACACCGAAAGAGACCCAGTACTTC.

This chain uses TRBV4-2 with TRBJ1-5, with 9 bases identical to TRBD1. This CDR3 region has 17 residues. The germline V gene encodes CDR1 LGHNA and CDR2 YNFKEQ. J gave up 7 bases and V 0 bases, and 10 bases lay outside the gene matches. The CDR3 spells CASSQDLRDRVNQPQHF. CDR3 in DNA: TGTGCCAGCAGCCAAGATCTTCGGGACAGGGTAAACCAGCCCCAGCATTTT.

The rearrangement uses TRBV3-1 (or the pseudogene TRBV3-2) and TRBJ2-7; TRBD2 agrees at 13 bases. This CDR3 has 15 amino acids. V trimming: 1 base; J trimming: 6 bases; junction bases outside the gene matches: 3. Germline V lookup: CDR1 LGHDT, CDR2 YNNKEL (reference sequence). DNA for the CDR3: TGTGCCAGCAGCCAAGGACTAGCGGGGGGAGGCGAGCAGTACTTC. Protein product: CASSQGLAGGGEQYF.

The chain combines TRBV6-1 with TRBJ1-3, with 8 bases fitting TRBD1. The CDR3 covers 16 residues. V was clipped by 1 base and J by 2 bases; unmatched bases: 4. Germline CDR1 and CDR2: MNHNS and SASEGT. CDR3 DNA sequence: TGTGCCAGCAGTGAAGAGAAACAGGGGGCTGGAAACACCATATATTTT. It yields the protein CASSEEKQGAGNTIYF.

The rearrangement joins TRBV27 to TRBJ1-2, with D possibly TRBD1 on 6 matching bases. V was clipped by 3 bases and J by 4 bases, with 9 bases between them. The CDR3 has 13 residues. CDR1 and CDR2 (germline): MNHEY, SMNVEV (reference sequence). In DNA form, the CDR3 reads TGTGCCAGCAGTTTTTCCAGGGGCTATGGCTACACCTTC. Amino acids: CASSFSRGYGYTF.

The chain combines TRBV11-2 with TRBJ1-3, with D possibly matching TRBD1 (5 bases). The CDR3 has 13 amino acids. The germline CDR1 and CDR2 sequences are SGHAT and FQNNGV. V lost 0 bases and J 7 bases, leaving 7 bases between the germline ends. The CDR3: CASSLDRVNTIYF. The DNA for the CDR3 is TGTGCCAGCAGCTTAGACAGGGTCAACACCATATATTTT.

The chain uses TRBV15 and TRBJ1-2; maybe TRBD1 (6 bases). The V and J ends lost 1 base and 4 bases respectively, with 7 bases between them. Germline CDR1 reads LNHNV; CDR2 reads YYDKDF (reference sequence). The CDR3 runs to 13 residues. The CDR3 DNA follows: TGTGCCACCAGCAGAGGAGGGGGCTATGGCTACACCTTC. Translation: CATSRGGGYGYTF.

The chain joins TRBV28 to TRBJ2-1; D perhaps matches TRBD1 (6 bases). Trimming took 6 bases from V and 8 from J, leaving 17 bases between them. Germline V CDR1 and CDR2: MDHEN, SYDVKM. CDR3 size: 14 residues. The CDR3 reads CASSHRLQGYEQFF. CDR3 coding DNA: TGTGCCAGCAGCCACCGTCTACAGGGCTATGAGCAGTTCTTC. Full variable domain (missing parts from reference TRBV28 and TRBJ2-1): DVKVTQSSRYLVKRTGEKVFLECVQDMDHENMFWYRQDPGLGLRLIYFSYDVKMKEKGDIPEGYSVSREKKERFSLILESASTNQTSMYLCASSHRLQGYEQFFGPGTRLTVL.

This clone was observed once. Here the CDR3 DNA reads TGCGCCAGCAGGCTGACAGTAACAAGCAATCAGCCCCAGCATTTT. Translation: CASRLTVTSNQPQHF. The V and J genes are TRBV5-1 and TRBJ1-5; a possible D gene is TRBD1 (5 bases). This CDR3 has 15 residues. V was shortened by 5 bases and J by 1 base, with 13 bases between the two germline ends. Per germline, CDR1 SGHRS and CDR2 YFSETQ.

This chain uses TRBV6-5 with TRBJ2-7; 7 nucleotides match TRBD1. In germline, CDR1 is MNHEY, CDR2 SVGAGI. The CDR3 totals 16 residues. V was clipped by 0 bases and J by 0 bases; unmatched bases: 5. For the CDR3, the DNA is TGTGCCAGCAGTTACTCGGACAGGATCGGCTCCTACGAGCAGTACTTC. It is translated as CASSYSDRIGSYEQYF.

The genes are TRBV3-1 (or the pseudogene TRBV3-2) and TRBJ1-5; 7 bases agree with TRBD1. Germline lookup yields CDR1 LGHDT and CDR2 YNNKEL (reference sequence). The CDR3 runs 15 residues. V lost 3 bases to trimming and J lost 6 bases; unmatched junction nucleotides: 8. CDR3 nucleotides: TGTGCCAGCAGCCAGGATGCGACAGGGAGTCAGCCCCAGCATTTT. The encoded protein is CASSQDATGSQPQHF.

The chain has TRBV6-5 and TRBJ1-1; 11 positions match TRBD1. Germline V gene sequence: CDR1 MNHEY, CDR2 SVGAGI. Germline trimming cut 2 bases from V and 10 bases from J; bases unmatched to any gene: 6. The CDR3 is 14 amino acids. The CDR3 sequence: CASSYRGQGASAFF. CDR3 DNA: TGTGCCAGCAGTTACCGCGGACAGGGGGCCTCAGCTTTCTTT.

The CDR3 sequence is CASSLGRGSTDTQYF. In DNA form, the CDR3 reads TGTGCCAGCAGCTTGGGACGCGGGAGCACAGATACGCAGTATTTT. This chain uses TRBV5-8 with TRBJ2-3, with D perhaps matching TRBD2 (5 bases). The germline CDR1 and CDR2 sequences are SGHTS and YDEGEE. Trimming took 0 bases from V and 0 from J, leaving 8 bases between them. The CDR3 is made up of 15 amino acids.

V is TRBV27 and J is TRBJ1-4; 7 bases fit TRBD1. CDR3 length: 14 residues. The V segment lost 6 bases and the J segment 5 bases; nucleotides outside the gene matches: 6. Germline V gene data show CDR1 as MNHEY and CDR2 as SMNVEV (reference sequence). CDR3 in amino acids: CASRSGTENEKLFF. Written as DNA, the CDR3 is TGTGCCAGCAGGTCCGGGACAGAAAATGAAAAACTGTTTTTT. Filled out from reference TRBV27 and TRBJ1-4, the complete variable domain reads EAQVTQNPRYLITVTGKKLTVTCSQNMNHEYMSWYRQDPGLGLRQIYYSMNVEVTDKGDVPEGYKVSRKEKRNFPLILESPSPNQTSLYFCASRSGTENEKLFFGSGTQLSVL.

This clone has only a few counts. The CDR3 protein is CASSQDLTGNEQFF. CDR3 bases: TGCGCCAGCAGCCAAGATCTGACAGGCAATGAGCAGTTCTTC. The rearrangement joins TRBV4-1 to TRBJ2-1, with D possibly matching TRBD1 (6 bases). The CDR3 contains 14 residues. V lost 0 bases, J lost 6 bases, and 9 bases lay in between. Per the germline V gene, CDR1 is MGHRA and CDR2 is YSYEKL.